The source of this T cell receptor (beta chain) is a study of blood T cell repertoires in COVID-19. For the study at large: T cells, B-cell-depleted T cells, or PBMCs supplied cDNA or gDNA.

V was cut by 3 bases and J by 4 bases, with 9 bases left in between. Germline CDR1 reads MRHNA; CDR2 reads SNTAGT. The CDR3 runs to 13 residues. Recruits, aged about 18 to 95 years, lived in 20 to 30 US areas. Cohort 3 recovered donors had two negative PCRs, clearance, or symptom resolution. As originally analysed: Reference gene primer amplification gave nucleated cell count estimates. Assay: immunoSEQ multiplex PCR; the TCRdb copy retains only in-frame clones and omits some. The V and J calls and the clone size are those of that table, but D and trimming were determined from the DNA. There are around 390,000 clones in the sample; around nine tenths occur only once, and roughly a tenth lies in the top ten.

The sequence derives from a woman aged 50 to 60 who had recovered from COVID-19. This chain links TRBV6-4 with TRBJ1-2; a weak D match, TRBD1 (5 bases). Material for sequencing was PBMCs or T cells enriched from blood (not recorded which). In DNA form, the CDR3 reads TGTGCCAGCAGTGAGTCGGGACTCTATGGCTACACCTTC. Translating gives CASSESGLYGYTF.